The T cell receptor (beta chain) described here comes from a study of OX40 agonist ivuxolimab in advanced cancers. Study as a whole: Dose-escalation patients had hepatocellular carcinoma, melanoma, renal cell or head and neck cancer. Subjects had a mean age of roughly 60 years, with a range of 23 to 79; just over 80% were male. Broader study findings: In the 0.1-3.0 mg/kg groups, partial responders showed among the lowest expansion. CD8+ T cells showed, on average, more clonal expansion than CD4+ cells.

Germline CDR1 is SGHTA and CDR2 is FQGTGA. The J segment lost 5 bases and the V segment lost 3 bases, leaving 15 bases of the junction unmatched. This CDR3 contains 19 residues. About this clone: The antigen is not known.

The protocol was immunoSEQ multiplex PCR, while the TCRdb copy is restricted to in-frame clones and leaves out a portion. Of more than 35,000 clones listed, around 84% are singletons. The chain has TRBV7-3 and TRBJ2-1; TRBD2 aligns across 11 bases. This material consisted of CD4+ or CD8+ T cells sorted from blood, taken in a trial of the OX40 agonist ivuxolimab. The clonotype comes from an adult with an advanced solid tumor such as melanoma, head and neck, liver or kidney cancer. CDR3 nucleotides: TGTGCCAGCAGCTTCCCGGGACTAGCGGCTTATCAATGGAACAATGAGCAGTTCTTC. This gives the protein CASSFPGLAAYQWNNEQFF.